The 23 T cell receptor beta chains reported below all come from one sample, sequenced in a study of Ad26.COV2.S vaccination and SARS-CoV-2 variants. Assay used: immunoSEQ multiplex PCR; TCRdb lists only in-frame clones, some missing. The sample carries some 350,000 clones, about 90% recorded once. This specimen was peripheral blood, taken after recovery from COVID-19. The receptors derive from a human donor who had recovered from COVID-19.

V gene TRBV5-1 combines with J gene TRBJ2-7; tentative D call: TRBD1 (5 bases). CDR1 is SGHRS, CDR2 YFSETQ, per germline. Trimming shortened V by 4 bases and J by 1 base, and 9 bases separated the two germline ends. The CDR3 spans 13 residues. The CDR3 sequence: CASSRGQSYEQYF. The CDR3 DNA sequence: TGCGCCAGCAGCAGGGGCCAGTCCTACGAGCAGTACTTC.

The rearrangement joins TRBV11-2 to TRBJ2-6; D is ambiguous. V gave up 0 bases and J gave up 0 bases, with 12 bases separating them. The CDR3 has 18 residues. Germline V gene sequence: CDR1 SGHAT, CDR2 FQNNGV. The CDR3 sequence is CASSLDLSGRSGANVLTF. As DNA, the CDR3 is TGTGCCAGCAGCTTAGACCTGTCCGGCCGCTCTGGGGCCAACGTCCTGACTTTC.

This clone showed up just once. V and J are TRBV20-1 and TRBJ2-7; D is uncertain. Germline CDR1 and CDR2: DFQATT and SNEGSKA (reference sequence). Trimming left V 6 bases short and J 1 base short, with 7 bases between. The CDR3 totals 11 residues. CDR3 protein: CSALHSYEQYF. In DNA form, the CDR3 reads TGCAGTGCCCTACATTCCTACGAGCAGTACTTC.

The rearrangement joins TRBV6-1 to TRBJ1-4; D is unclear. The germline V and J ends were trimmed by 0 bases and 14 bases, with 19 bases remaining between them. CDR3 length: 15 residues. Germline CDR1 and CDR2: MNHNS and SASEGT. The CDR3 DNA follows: TGTGCCAGCAGTGAAGCTTATGGGAGGCCCCGCGGGCTGTTTTTT. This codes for CASSEAYGRPRGLFF.

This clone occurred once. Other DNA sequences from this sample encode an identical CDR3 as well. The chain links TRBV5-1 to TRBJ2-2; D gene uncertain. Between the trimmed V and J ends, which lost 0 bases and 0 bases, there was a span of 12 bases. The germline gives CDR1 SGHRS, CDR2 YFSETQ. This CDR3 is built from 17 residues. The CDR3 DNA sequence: TGCGCCAGCAGCTTGGCCGGTGTTGGCCCGAACACCGGGGAGCTGTTTTTT. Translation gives CASSLAGVGPNTGELFF. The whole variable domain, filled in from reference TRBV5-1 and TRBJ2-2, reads KAGVTQTPRYLIKTRGQQVTLSCSPISGHRSVSWYQQTPGQGLQFLFEYFSETQRNKGNFPGRFSGRQFSNSRSEMNVSTLELGDSALYLCASSLAGVGPNTGELFFGEGSRLTVL.

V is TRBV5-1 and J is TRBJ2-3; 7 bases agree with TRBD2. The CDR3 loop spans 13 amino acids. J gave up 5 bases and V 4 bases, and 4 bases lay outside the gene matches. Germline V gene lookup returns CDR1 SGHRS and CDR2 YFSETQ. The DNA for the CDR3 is TGCGCCAGCAGCCGGGACTATTTAGATACGCAGTATTTT. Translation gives CASSRDYLDTQYF.

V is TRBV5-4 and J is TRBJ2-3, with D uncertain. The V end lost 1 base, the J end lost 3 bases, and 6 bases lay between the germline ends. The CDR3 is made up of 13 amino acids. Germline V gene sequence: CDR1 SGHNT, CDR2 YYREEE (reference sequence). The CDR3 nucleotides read TGTGCCAGCAGCTTGCTAAGAACAGATACGCAGTATTTT. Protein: CASSLLRTDTQYF. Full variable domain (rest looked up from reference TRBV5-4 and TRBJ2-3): ETGVTQSPTHLIKTRGQQVTLRCSSQSGHNTVSWYQQALGQGPQFIFQYYREEENGRGNFPPRFSGLQFPNYSSELNVNALELDDSALYLCASSLLRTDTQYFGPGTRLTVL.

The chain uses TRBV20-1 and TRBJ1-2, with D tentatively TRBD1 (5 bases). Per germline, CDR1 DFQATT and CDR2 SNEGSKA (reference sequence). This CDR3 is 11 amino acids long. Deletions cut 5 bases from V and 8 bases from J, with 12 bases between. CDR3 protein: CSASPRGGYTF. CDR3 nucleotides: TGCAGTGCTTCGCCGAGGGGCGGCTACACCTTC.

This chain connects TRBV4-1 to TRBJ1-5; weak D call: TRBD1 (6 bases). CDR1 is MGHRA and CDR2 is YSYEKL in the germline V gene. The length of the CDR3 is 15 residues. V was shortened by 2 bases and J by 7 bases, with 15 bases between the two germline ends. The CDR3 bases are TGCGCCAGCAGCCAAATGACACATGGGGGCCAGCCCCAGCATTTT. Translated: CASSQMTHGGQPQHF.

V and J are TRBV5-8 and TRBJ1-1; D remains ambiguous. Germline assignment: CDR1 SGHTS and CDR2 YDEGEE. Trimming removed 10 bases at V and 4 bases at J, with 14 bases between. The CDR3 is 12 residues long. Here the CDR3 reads CAAGRLSTEAFF. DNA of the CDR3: TGTGCCGCTGGAAGGCTGTCCACTGAAGCTTTCTTT.

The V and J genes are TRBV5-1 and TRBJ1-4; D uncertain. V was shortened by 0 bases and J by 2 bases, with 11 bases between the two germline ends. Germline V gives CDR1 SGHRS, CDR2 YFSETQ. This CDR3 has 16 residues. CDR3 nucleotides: TGCGCCAGCAGCTTGGGGGTTACAGTGACTAATGAAAAACTGTTTTTT. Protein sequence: CASSLGVTVTNEKLFF.

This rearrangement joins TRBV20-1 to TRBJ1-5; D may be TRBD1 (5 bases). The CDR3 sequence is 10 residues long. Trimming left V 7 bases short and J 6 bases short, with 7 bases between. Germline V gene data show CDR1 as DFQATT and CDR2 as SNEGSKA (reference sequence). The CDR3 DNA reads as TGCAGTGTCGGGGGTCAGCCCCAGCATTTT. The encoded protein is CSVGGQPQHF.

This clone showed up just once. The DNA for the CDR3 is TGTGCCAGCAGCTTGGACGAAGGGAGAGATACGCAGTATTTT. Translating gives CASSLDEGRDTQYF. The V call is TRBV5-4, the J call TRBJ2-3; D is possibly TRBD2 (5 bases). Looked up from germline, CDR1 is SGHNT and CDR2 is YYREEE (reference sequence). There are 14 residues in the CDR3. The V end was cut by 0 bases, the J end by 5 bases, with 10 bases between. Together with reference TRBV5-4 and TRBJ2-3, the CDR3 gives the full variable domain: ETGVTQSPTHLIKTRGQQVTLRCSSQSGHNTVSWYQQALGQGPQFIFQYYREEENGRGNFPPRFSGLQFPNYSSELNVNALELDDSALYLCASSLDEGRDTQYFGPGTRLTVL.

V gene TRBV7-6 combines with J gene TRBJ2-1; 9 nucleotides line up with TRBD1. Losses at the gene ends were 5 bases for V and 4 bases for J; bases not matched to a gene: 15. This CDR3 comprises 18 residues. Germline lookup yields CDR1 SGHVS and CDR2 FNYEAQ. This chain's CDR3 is CASSTRTWDREKYNEQFF. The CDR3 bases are TGTGCCAGCAGCACACGTACCTGGGACAGGGAGAAGTACAATGAGCAGTTCTTC. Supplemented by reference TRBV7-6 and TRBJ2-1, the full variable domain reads GAGVSQSPRYKVTKRGQDVALRCDPISGHVSLYWYRQALGQGPEFLTYFNYEAQQDKSGLPNDRFSAERPEGSISTLTIQRTEQRDSAMYRCASSTRTWDREKYNEQFFGPGTRLTVL.

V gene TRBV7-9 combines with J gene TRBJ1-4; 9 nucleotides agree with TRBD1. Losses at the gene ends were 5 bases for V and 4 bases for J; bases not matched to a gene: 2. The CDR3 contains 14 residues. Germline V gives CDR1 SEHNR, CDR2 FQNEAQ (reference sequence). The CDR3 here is CASSPGQGNEKLFF. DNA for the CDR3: TGTGCCAGCAGCCCGGGACAGGGTAATGAAAAACTGTTTTTT.

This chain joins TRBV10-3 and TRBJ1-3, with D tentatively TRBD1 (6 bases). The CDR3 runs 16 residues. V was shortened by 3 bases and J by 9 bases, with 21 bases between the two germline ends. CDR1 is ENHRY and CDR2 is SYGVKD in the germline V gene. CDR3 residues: CAISENGDTGLSTIYF. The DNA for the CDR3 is TGTGCCATCAGTGAAAATGGGGATACAGGGTTGAGCACCATATATTTT.

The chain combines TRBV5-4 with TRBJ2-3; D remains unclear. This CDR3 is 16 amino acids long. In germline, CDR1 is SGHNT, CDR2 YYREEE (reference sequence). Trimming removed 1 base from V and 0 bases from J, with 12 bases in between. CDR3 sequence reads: CASSLRTLWSTDTQYF. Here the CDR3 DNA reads TGTGCCAGCAGCTTGAGGACCCTTTGGAGCACAGATACGCAGTATTTT. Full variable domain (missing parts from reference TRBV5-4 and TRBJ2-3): ETGVTQSPTHLIKTRGQQVTLRCSSQSGHNTVSWYQQALGQGPQFIFQYYREEENGRGNFPPRFSGLQFPNYSSELNVNALELDDSALYLCASSLRTLWSTDTQYFGPGTRLTVL.

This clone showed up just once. The DNA for the CDR3 is TGTGCCAGCAGCCTGACGAAATACGAGCAGTACTTC. This sequence encodes CASSLTKYEQYF. The chain joins TRBV7-9 to TRBJ2-7; D unresolved. With 5 bases removed from V and 4 bases from J, the gap between germline ends came to 9 bases. Germline V CDR1 and CDR2: SEHNR, FQNEAQ (reference sequence). The CDR3 runs 12 residues.

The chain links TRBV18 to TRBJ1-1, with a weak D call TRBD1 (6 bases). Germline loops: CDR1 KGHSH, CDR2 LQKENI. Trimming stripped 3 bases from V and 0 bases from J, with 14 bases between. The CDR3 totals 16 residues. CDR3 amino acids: CASSPLSGALNTEAFF. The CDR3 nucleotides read TGTGCCAGCTCACCCCTTTCGGGGGCCCTGAACACTGAAGCTTTCTTT.

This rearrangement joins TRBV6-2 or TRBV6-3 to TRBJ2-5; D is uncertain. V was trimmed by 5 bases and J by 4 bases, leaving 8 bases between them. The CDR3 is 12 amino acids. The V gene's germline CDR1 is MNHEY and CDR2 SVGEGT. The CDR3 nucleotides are TGTGCCAGCAGTAGGACGTCAGAGACCCAGTACTTC. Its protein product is CASSRTSETQYF.

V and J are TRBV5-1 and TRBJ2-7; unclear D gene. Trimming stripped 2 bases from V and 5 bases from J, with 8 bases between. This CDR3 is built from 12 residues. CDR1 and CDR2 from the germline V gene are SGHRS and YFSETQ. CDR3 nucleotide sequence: TGCGCCAGCAGCTTAGACATGAACGAGCAGTACTTC. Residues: CASSLDMNEQYF.

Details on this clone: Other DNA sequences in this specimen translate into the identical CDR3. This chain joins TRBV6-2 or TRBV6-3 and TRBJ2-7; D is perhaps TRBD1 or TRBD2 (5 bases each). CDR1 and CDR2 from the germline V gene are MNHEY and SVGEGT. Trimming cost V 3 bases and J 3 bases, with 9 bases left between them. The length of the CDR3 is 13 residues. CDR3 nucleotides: TGTGCCAGCAGTTATGGGGGAAACTACGAGCAGTACTTC. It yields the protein CASSYGGNYEQYF.

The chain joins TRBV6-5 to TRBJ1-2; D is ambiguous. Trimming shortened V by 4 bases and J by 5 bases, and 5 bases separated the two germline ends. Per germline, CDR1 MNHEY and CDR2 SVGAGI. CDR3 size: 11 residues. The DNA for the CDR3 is TGTGCCAGCAGTTCTGGGTATGGCTACACCTTC. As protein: CASSSGYGYTF.